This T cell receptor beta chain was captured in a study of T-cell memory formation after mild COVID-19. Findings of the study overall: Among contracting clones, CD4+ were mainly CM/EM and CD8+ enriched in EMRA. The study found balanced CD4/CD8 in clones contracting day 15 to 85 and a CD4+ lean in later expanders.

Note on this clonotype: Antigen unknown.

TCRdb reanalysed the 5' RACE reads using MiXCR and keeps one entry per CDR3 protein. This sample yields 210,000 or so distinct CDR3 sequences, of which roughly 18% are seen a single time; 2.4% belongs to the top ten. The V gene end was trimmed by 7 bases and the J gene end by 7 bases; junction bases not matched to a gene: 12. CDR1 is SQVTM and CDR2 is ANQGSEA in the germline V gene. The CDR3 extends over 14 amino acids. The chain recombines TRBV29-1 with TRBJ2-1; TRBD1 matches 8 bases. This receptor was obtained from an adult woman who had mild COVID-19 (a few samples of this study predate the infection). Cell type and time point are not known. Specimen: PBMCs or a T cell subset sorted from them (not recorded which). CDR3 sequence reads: CSGFRDRFLNEQFF. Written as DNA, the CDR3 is TGCAGCGGCTTCCGGGACAGGTTTTTAAATGAGCAGTTCTTC.